This T cell receptor beta chain was sequenced in a study of shared clonotypes between healthy human individuals. The naive CD8 subset, CD45RO-negative cells positively selected for CCR7, excluded terminally differentiated effector memory CD45RA+ cells. The method was immunoSEQ multiplex PCR; TCRdb's version includes in-frame clones alone and lacks a portion of them. The sample contains about 2.1 million clones, approximately 92% of which appear only once. The sequenced sample was naive CD8+ T cells from PBMCs. The sequence was obtained from a man aged 18 to 35 in good health. Some clones in this sample may be carry-over from other donors' samples.

The CDR3 reads CASSQEGSWDRSGETQYF. In DNA, the CDR3 is TGTGCCAGCAGCCAAGAGGGGTCATGGGATCGGTCGGGAGAGACCCAGTACTTC. This rearrangement joins TRBV4-2 to TRBJ2-5, with D unresolved. Trimming took 0 bases from V and 4 from J, leaving 21 bases between them. In germline, CDR1 is LGHNA, CDR2 YNFKEQ. The CDR3 consists of 18 residues.